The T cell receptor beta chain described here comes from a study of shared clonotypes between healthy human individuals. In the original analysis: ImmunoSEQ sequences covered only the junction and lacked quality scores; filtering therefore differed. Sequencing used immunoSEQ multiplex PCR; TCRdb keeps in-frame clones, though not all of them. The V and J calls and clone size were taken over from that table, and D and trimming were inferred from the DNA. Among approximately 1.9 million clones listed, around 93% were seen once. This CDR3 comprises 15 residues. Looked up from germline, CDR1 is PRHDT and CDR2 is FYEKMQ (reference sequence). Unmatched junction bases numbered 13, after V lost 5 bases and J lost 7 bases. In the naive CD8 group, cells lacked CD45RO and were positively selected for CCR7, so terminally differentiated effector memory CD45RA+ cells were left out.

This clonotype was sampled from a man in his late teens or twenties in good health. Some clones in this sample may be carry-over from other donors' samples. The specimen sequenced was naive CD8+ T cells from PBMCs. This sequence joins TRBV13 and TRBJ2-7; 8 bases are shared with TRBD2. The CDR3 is CASSPLRAGVREQYF. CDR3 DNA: TGTGCCAGCAGCCCGCTGAGAGCGGGAGTAAGGGAGCAGTACTTC.